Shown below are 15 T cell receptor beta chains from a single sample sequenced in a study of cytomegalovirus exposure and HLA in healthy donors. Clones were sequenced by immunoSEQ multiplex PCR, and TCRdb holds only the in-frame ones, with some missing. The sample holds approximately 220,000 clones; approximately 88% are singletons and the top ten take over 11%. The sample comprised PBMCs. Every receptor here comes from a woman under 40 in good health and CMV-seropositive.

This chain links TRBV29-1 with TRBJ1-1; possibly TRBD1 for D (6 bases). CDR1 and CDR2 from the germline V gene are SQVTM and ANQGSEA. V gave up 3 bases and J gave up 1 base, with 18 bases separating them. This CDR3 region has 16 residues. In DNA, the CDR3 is TGCAGCGTTGACGGGCGGGGAGTAGGGGGGAACACTGAAGCTTTCTTT. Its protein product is CSVDGRGVGGNTEAFF.

This chain's CDR3 is CASRQGAQLYGYTF. CDR3 DNA: TGTGCCAGCAGACAGGGGGCGCAGCTCTATGGCTACACCTTC. V usage is TRBV27 and J usage is TRBJ1-2; TRBD1 agrees at 9 bases. Looked up from germline, CDR1 is MNHEY and CDR2 is SMNVEV (reference sequence). The CDR3 is made up of 14 amino acids. The V segment lost 6 bases and the J segment 4 bases; nucleotides outside the gene matches: 6.

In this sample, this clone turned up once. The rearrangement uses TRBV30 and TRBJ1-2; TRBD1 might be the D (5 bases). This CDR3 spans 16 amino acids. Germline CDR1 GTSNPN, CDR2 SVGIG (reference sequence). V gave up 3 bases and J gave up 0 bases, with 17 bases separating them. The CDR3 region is CAWSKNRWGANYGYTF. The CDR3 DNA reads TGTGCCTGGAGCAAAAATAGATGGGGGGCTAACTATGGCTACACCTTC. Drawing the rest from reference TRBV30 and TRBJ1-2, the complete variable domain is SQTIHQWPATLVQPVGSPLSLECTVEGTSNPNLYWYRQAAGRGLQLLFYSVGIGQISSEVPQNLSASRPQDRQFILSSKKLLLSDSGFYLCAWSKNRWGANYGYTFGSGTRLTVV.

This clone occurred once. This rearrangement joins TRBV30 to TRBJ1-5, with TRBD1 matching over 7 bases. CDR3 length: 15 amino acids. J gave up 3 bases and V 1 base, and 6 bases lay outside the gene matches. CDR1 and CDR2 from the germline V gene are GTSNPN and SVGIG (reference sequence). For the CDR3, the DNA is TGTGCCTGGAGTGCATGGGACAGCCTCAATCAGCCCCAGCATTTT. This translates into CAWSAWDSLNQPQHF.

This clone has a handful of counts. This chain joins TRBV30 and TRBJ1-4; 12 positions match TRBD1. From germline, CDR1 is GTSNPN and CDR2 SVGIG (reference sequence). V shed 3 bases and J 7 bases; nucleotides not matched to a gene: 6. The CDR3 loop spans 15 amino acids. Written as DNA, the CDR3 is TGTGCCTGGAGCGAACCGGGACAGGGGGCTGAAAAACTGTTTTTT. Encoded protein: CAWSEPGQGAEKLFF.

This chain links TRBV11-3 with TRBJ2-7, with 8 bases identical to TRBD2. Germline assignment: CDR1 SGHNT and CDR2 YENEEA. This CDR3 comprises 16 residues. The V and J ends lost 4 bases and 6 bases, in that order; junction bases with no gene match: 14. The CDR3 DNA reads TGTGCCAGCAGCTCTCTCGCCGGGACTAGTGCGGGCGAGCAGTACTTC. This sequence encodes CASSSLAGTSAGEQYF.

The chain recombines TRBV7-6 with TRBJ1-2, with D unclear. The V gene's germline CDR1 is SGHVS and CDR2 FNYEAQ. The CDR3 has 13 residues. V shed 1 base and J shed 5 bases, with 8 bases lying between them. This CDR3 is CASSLGGMYGYTF. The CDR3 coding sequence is TGTGCCAGCAGCTTAGGGGGAATGTATGGCTACACCTTC.

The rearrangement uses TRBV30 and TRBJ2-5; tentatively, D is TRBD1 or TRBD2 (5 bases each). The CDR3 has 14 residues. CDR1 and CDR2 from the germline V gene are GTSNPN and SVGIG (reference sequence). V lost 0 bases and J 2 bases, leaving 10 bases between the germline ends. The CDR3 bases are TGTGCCTGGAGTGTGGGGGTTTATCAAGAGACCCAGTACTTC. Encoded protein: CAWSVGVYQETQYF.

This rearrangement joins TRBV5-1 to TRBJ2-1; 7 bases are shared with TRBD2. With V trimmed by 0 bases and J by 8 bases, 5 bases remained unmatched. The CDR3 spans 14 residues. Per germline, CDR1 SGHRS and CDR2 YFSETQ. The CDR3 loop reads CASSLGGRGDEQFF. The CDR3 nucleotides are TGCGCCAGCAGCTTGGGTGGGAGGGGCGATGAGCAGTTCTTC.

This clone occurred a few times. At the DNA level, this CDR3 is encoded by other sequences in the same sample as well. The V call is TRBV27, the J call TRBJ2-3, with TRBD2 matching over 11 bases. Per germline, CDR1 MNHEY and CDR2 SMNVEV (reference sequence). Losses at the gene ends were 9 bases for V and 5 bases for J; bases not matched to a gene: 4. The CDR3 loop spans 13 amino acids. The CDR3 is CASRLAGGDTQYF. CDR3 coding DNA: TGTGCCAGTCGTCTAGCGGGAGGAGATACGCAGTATTTT.

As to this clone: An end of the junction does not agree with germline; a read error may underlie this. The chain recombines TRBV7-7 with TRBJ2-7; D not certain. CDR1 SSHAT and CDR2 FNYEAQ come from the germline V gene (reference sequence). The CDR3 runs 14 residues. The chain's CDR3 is CASSLDWGNYEQYF. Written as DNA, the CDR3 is TGTGCTAGCAGCTTAGATTGGGGAAACTACGAGCAGTACTTC.

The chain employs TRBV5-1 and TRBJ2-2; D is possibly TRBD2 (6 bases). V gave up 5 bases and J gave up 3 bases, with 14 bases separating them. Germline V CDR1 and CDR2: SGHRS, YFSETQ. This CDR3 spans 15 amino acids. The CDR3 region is CASRPSSGDTGELFF. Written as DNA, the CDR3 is TGCGCCAGCAGACCTTCTTCGGGGGACACCGGGGAGCTGTTTTTT.

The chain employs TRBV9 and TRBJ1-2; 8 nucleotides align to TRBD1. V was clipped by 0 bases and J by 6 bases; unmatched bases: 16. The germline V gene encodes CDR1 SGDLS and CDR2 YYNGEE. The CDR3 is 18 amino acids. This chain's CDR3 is CASSVGQGAELRPDGYTF. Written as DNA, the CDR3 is TGTGCCAGCAGCGTAGGTCAGGGGGCCGAACTTCGCCCCGATGGCTACACCTTC.

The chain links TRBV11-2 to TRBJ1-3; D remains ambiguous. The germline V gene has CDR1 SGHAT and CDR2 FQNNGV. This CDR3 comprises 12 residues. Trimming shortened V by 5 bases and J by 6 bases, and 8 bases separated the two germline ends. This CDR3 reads CASSVDANTIYF. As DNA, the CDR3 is TGTGCCAGCAGCGTTGACGCAAACACCATATATTTT.

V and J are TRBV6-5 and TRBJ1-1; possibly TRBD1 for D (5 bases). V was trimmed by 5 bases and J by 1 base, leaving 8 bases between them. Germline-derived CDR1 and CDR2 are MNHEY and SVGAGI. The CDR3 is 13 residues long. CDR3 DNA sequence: TGTGCCAGCAGTGTTAGGGGGAACACTGAAGCTTTCTTT. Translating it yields CASSVRGNTEAFF.